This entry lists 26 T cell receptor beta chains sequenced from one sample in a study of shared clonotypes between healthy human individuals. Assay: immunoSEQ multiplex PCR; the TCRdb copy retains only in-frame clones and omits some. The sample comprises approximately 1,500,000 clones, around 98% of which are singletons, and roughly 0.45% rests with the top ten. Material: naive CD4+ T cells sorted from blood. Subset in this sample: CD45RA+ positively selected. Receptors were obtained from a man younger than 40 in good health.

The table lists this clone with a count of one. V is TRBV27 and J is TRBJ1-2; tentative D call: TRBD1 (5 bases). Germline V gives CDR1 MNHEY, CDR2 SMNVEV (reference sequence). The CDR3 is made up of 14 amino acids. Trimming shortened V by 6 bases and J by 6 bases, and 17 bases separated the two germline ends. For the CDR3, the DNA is TGTGCCAGCAGGAGCACCCTGGGACTCCATGGCTACACCTTC. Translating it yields CASRSTLGLHGYTF.

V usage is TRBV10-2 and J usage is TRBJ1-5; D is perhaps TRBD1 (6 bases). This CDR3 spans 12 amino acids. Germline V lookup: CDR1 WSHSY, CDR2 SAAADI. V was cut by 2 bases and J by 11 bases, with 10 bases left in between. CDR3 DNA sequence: TGCGCCAGCAGTGAGCAGAACAGGGCCCAGCATTTT. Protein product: CASSEQNRAQHF.

CDR3 nucleotides: TGTGCCAGCAGTGGGGGGGGCAGGCCCACTAACGGGCAGTACTTC. Translation: CASSGGGRPTNGQYF. This chain joins TRBV6-6 and TRBJ2-7, with D perhaps TRBD2 (7 bases). The CDR3 length is 15 residues. Germline V gene lookup returns CDR1 MNHNY and CDR2 SVGAGI (reference sequence). The ends were cut back, 5 bases at V and 9 bases at J, with 23 bases in the middle.

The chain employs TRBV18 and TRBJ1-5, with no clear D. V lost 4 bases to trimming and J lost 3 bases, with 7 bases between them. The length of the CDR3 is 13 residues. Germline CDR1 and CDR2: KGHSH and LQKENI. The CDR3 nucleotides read TGTGCCAGCTCACTAAACCACAATCAGCCCCAGCATTTT. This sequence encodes CASSLNHNQPQHF. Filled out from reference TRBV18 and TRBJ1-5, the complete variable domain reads NAGVMQNPRHLVRRRGQEARLRCSPMKGHSHVYWYRQLPEEGLKFMVYLQKENIIDESGMPKERFSAEFPKEGPSILRIQQVVRGDSAAYFCASSLNHNQPQHFGDGTRLSIL.

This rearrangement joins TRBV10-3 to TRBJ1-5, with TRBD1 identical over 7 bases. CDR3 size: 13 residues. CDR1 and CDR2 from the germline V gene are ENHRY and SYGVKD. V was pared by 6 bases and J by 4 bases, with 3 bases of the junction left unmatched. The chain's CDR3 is CAIRGTVNQPQHF. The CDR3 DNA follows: TGTGCCATCAGGGGGACAGTAAATCAGCCCCAGCATTTT.

For the CDR3, the DNA is TGTGCCAGCAGCTTCTCCCCTACAGATACTGGAGAGACCCAGTACTTC. Its protein product is CASSFSPTDTGETQYF. The chain is built from TRBV7-9 and TRBJ2-5; D not certain. CDR1 SEHNR and CDR2 FQNEAQ come from the germline V gene (reference sequence). The CDR3 consists of 16 residues. Trimming removed 3 bases at V and 4 bases at J, with 18 bases between.

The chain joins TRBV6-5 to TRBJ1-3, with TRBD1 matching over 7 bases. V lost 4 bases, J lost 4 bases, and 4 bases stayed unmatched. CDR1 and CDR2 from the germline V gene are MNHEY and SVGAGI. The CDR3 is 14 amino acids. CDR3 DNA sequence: TGTGCCAGCAGTTTGAGGGGGCGAGGAAACACCATATATTTT. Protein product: CASSLRGRGNTIYF.

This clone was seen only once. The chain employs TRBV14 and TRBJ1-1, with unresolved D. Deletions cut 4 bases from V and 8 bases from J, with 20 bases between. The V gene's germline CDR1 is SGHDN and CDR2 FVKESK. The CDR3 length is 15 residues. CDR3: CASSLGPPWQVEAFF. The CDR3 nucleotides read TGTGCCAGCAGCCTAGGCCCCCCCTGGCAGGTAGAAGCTTTCTTT.

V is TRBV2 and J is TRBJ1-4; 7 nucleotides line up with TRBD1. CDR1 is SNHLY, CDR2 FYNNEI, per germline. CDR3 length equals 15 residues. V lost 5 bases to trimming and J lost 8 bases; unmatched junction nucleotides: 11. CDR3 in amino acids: CASSPPKGAEEKLFF. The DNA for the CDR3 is TGTGCCAGCAGTCCCCCGAAGGGGGCCGAGGAAAAACTGTTTTTT.

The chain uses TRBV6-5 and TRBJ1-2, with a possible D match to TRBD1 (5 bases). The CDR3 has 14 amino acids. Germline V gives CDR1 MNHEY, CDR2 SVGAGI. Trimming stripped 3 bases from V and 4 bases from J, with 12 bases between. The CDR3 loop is CASSYSGMGYGYTF. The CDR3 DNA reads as TGTGCCAGCAGTTATTCAGGGATGGGCTATGGCTACACCTTC.

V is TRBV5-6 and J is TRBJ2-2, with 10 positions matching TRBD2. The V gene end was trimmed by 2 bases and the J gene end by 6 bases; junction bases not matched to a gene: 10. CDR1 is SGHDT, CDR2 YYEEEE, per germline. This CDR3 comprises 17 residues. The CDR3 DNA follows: TGTGCCAGCAGCTTTTCGTCTCTAGCGGGGGACGCCGGGGAGCTGTTTTTT. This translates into CASSFSSLAGDAGELFF.

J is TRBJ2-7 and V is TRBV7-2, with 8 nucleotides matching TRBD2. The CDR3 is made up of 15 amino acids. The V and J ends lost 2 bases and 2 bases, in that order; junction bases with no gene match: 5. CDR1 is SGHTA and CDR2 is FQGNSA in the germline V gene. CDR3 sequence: CASSLTLAGTYEQYF. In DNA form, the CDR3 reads TGTGCCAGCAGCTTAACGCTAGCGGGTACCTACGAGCAGTACTTC.

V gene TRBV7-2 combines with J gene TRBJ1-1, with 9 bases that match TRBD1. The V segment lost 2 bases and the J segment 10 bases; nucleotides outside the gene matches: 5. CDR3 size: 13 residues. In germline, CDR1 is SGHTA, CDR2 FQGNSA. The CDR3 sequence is CASSLQDRGRAFF. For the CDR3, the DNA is TGTGCCAGCAGCTTACAGGACAGGGGACGAGCTTTCTTT.

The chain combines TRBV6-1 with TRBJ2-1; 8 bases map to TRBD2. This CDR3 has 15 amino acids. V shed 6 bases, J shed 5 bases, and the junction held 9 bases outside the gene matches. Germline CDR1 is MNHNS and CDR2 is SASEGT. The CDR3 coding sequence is TGTGCCAGCAGACCGGGACTAGGAGTTCACAATGAGCAGTTCTTC. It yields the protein CASRPGLGVHNEQFF.

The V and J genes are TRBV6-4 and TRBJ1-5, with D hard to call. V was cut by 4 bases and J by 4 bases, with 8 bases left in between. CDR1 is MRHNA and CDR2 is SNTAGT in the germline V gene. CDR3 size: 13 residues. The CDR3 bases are TGTGCCAGCAGTGTTGACGCTAATCAGCCCCAGCATTTT. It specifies CASSVDANQPQHF.

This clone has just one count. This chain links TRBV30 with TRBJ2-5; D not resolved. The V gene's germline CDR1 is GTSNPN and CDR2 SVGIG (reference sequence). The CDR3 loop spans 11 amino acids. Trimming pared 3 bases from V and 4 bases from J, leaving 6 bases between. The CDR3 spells CAWSQGETQYF. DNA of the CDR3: TGTGCCTGGAGCCAAGGAGAGACCCAGTACTTC.

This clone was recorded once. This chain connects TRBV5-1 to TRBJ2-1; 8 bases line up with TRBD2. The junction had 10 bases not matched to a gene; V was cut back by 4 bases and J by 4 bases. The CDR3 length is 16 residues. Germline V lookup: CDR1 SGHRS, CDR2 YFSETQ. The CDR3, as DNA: TGCGCCAGCAGCGGCGGACCTAGCGGGCCTTACAATGAGCAGTTCTTC. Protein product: CASSGGPSGPYNEQFF.

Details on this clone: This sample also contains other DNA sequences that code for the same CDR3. The CDR3: CASGTGNEQFF. The CDR3 DNA sequence: TGTGCCAGTGGGACAGGTAATGAGCAGTTCTTC. V and J are TRBV2 and TRBJ2-1, with 8 bases fitting TRBD1. This CDR3 is 11 amino acids long. V gave up 9 bases and J gave up 7 bases; unmatched junction bases: 2. Germline V gives CDR1 SNHLY, CDR2 FYNNEI. Based on the CDR3 plus reference TRBV2 and TRBJ2-1, the full variable domain is EPEVTQTPSHQVTQMGQEVILRCVPISNHLYFYWYRQILGQKVEFLVSFYNNEISEKSEIFDDQFSVERPDGSNFTLKIRSTKLEDSAMYFCASGTGNEQFFGPGTRLTVL.

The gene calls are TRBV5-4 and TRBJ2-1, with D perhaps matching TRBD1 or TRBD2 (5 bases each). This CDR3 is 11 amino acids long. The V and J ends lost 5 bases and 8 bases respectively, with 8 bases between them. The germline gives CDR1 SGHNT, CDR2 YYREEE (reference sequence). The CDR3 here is CASSRGHEQFF. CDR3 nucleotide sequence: TGTGCCAGCAGTAGGGGACATGAGCAGTTCTTC. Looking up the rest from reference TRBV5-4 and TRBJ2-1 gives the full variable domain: ETGVTQSPTHLIKTRGQQVTLRCSSQSGHNTVSWYQQALGQGPQFIFQYYREEENGRGNFPPRFSGLQFPNYSSELNVNALELDDSALYLCASSRGHEQFFGPGTRLTVL.

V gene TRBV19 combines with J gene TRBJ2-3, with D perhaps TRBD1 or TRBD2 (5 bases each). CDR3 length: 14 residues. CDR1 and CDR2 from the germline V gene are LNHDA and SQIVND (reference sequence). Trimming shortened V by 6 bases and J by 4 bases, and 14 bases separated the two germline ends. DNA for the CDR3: TGTGCCAGTAGCTCCGGGACCTGGGCAGATACGCAGTATTTT. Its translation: CASSSGTWADTQYF.

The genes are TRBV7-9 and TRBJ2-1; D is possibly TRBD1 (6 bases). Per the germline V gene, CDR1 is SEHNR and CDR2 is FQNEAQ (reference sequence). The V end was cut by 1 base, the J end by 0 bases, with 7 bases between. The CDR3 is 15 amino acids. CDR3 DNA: TGTGCCAGCAGCTTAGGACAGGCCTCCTACAATGAGCAGTTCTTC. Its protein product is CASSLGQASYNEQFF.

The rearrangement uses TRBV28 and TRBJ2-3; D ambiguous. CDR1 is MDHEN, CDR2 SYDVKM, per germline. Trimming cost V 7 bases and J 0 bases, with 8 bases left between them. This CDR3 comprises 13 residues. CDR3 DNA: TGTGCCAGCACCACTTACAGCACAGATACGCAGTATTTT. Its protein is CASTTYSTDTQYF.

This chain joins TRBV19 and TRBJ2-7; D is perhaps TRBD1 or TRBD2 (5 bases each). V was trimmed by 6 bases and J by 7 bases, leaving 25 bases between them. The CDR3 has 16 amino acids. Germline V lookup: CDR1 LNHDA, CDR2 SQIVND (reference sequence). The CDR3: CASSVSGGMSREEQYF. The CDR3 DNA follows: TGTGCCAGTAGCGTCAGTGGGGGAATGAGTAGAGAGGAGCAGTACTTC.

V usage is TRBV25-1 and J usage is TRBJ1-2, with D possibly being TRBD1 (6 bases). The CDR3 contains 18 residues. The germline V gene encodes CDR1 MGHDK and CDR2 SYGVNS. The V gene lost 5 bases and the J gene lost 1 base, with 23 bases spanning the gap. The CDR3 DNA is TGTGCCAGCAGTAAGGGTGAGACAGGTGGAGGCCGTAACTATGGCTACACCTTC. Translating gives CASSKGETGGGRNYGYTF.

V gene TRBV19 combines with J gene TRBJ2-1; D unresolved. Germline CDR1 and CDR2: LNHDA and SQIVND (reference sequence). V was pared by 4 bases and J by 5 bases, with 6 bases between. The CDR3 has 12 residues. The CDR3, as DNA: TGTGCCAGTAGTAGTACCGACAATGAGCAGTTCTTC. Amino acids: CASSSTDNEQFF.

The CDR3 DNA reads TGTGCCAGCAGCACTCCGGGACTAGTCTCCTACGAGCAGTACTTC. This gives the protein CASSTPGLVSYEQYF. The chain is built from TRBV5-6 and TRBJ2-7; 8 bases are shared with TRBD2. From germline, CDR1 is SGHDT and CDR2 YYEEEE. The CDR3 totals 15 residues. V dropped 4 bases and J dropped 0; count of bases not matched to a gene: 6.